Included here is one T cell receptor beta chain sequence, with context. Its specific antigen is unknown. Base qualities are not at hand, and no much larger clone is one base apart. This specimen belongs to a study of regulatory T cells in long-lasting Graves disease (dated by TCRdb to the early 2020s). In the study overall: To count as having persistent Graves' disease, a patient had to have received antithyroid drug treatment for over 5 years with TSH receptor autoantibodies remaining persistently positive. The study was registered as a clinical trial and conducted in China. A total of some 33 samples were covered by TCR sequencing, comprising around 13 persistent and about 20 newly diagnosed Graves' disease patients. Peripheral blood TCR sequencing and RNA sequencing compared persistent Graves' disease patients with newly diagnosed Graves' disease patients. Persistent Graves' disease patients in the clinical cohort had taken antithyroid drugs for roughly ten years on average. Study-wide findings and limitations: Persistent Graves' disease patients showed lower TCR Shannon entropy and fewer highly expanded clones than newly diagnosed patients, suggesting clonal expansion. The authors noted that the small sample size was a limitation that may lower accuracy. More public clonotypes were shared among persistent patients (over 2,500) than among newly diagnosed patients (roughly 1,000). Sequencing and analysis were limited to the TCR beta chain. The study examined only peripheral blood because the primary lesion, thyroid tissue, could not be accessed.

The time point label here, explained by the study, means: persistent/refractory GD, antithyroid drugs over 5 years with positive TRAb. For both TCR sequencing and RNA sequencing, RNA was extracted from PBMCs using TRIzol. The diagnosis of Graves' disease was made according to American Thyroid Association guidelines. Patients for the study were recruited at an endocrinology department in Xi'an, China. Each patient gave 9 to 10 milliliters of peripheral blood, collected in an EDTA anticoagulant tube. Ficoll Paque Plus density gradient separation was used to isolate PBMCs, and no further T cell sorting was performed. An Agilent 2100 Bioanalyzer and agarose gel were used to assess RNA quality, and a NanoDrop 2000 was used to measure RNA concentration. The library relied on multiplex PCR. TCRdb shows the sequencer as Illumina HiSeq 4000. TCR beta libraries were built with iRepertoire HTBI primers and Arm-PCR amplification of CDR3 regions. Gel purification was performed on PCR products prior to sequencing. Regarding the original processing steps: A total of 62 TRBV and 14 TRBJ segments were identified across samples and were used for gene usage analysis of CDR3 amino acid clonotypes. COPE and FqMerger were used to merge the filtered high-quality paired reads into contigs. BLAST was used to align contigs to IMGT TRBV, TRBD and TRBJ reference genes, and CDR3 was defined according to IMGT. Highly expanded clones were defined as clonotypes with a frequency above 0.1%. Repertoire diversity was measured by Shannon entropy, and V-J evenness by the Gini coefficient. Public clonotypes were defined as clonotypes shared by more than one individual. Clones were called with MiXCR by TCRdb after fastp trimmed the public reads at Q25, and only in-frame beta chains were retained. Rows are unified per CDR3 protein, each entry keeping the most common DNA and genes. The V and J calls were determined by TCRdb, not by the authors. The sample table records some 280,000 distinct CDR3 sequences; 20% to 25% of these occur just once. The ten largest clones capture approximately 53% of the sample.

The sample consisted of peripheral blood mononuclear cells (PBMCs), taken when the disease was refractory, from a patient treated with antithyroid drugs. The sequence was collected from a female donor with Graves disease.

The CDR3 protein sequence reads: CASSFPSTGYETQYF. Here is the DNA: TGTGCCAGCAGCTTCCCCTCGACAGGGTACGAGACCCAGTACTTC. Rearrangement joined TRBV7-8 to TRBJ2-5, and 7 bases in between align with TRBD1. Trimming accounts for 3 bases at V and 5 bases at J, while the number of junction bases matched to no gene is 9. From the cysteine through the phenylalanine, the CDR3 covers 15 amino acids. Just the 45-base CDR3 DNA is kept, in frame starting at base 1. The CDR1 and CDR2 encoded by the germline V gene are SGHVS and FQNEAQ.